This T cell receptor beta chain was observed in a study of blood T cell repertoires in COVID-19. TCRdb's copy holds only in-frame clones and misses some; the assay was immunoSEQ multiplex PCR. The repertoire consists of roughly 100,000 clones, with over 75% occurring once and the leading ten covering more than 5%. V lost 3 bases, J lost 5 bases, and 15 bases stayed unmatched. This CDR3 region has 18 residues. Looked up from germline, CDR1 is SEHNR and CDR2 is FQNEAQ (reference sequence). The receptor was isolated from a human donor in a cohort sampled during active COVID-19. Material: peripheral blood. The rearrangement links TRBV7-9 to TRBJ1-3, with TRBD1 identical over 8 bases. The CDR3 sequence: CASSFPSSSQGGRNTIYF. CDR3 coding DNA: TGTGCCAGCAGCTTTCCTAGTTCGTCACAGGGGGGACGAAACACCATATATTTT.